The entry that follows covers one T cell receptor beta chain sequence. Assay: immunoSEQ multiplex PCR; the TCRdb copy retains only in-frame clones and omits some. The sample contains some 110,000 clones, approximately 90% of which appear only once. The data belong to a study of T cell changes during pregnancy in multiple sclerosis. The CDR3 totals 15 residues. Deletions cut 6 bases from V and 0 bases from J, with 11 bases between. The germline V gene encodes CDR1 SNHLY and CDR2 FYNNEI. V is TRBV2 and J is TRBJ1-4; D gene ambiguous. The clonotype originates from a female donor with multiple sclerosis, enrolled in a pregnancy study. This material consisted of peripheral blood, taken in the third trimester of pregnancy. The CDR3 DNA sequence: TGTGCCAGCAGGGCTGACACGTCAACTAATGAAAAACTGTTTTTT. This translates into CASRADTSTNEKLFF.